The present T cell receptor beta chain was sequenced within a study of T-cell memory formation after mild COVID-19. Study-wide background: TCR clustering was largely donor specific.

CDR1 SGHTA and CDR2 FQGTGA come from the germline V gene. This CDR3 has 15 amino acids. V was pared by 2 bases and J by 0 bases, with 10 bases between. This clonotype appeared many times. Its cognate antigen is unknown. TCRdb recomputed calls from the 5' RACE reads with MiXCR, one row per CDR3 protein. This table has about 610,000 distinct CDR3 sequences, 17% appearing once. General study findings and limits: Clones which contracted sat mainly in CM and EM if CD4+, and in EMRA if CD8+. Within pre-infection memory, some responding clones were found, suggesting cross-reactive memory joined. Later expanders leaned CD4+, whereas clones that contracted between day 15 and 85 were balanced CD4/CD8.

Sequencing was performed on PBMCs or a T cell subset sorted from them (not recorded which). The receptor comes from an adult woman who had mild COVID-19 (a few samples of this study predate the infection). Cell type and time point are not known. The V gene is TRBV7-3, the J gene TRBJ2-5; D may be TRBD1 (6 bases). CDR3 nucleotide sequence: TGTGCCAGCAGCTTATCAGGGGTGTACCAAGAGACCCAGTACTTC. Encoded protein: CASSLSGVYQETQYF. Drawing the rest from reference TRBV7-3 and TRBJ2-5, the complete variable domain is GAGVSQTPSNKVTEKGKYVELRCDPISGHTALYWYRQSLGQGPEFLIYFQGTGAADDSGLPNDRFFAVRPEGSVSTLKIQRTERGDSAVYLCASSLSGVYQETQYFGPGTRLLVL.